This entry is about one T cell receptor beta chain. Antigen: not known. These data are taken from a study of vaccination and CD4 T cells after COVID-19. Study-level information: The stimulus for the cells was overlapping spike peptides derived from SARS-CoV-2, HCoV-NL63, HCoV-OC43 and HCoV-229E.

Study observations and caveats: Looking at convalescent patients, a median roughly 90% of reactive clones were present only post-vaccination.

Indicated treatment: approximately nine-day PBMC culture with coronavirus spike peptide pools or control peptides (ViraFEST assay). The Oncomine TCR Beta short-read assay sequenced DNA from cultured CD4+ T cells. The genomic DNA was obtained from cultured CD4+ T cells by extraction with the QIAamp micro DNA kit. TCRdb fed the PCR reads into MiXCR, producing one record per CDR3 protein. The table includes some 15,000 distinct CDR3 sequences, about 55% detected once. The CDR3 loop spans 16 amino acids. CDR1 is SGHTA and CDR2 is FQGTGA in the germline V gene. V lost 2 bases to trimming and J lost 7 bases; unmatched junction nucleotides: 10.

J is TRBJ2-1 and V is TRBV7-3; 8 bases match TRBD2. The sample was CD4+ T cells from blood, cultured in vitro, taken before SARS-CoV-2 vaccination. This TCR was recovered from a human donor who had recovered from COVID-19. The CDR3 region is CASSLVPGLDENEQFF. CDR3 in DNA: TGTGCCAGCAGCTTAGTACCGGGACTAGATGAGAATGAGCAGTTCTTC.